The 8 T cell receptor beta chains given below trace back to one sample, sequenced in a study of beta chain features in type 1 diabetes. Study-wide results and limits: When Type 1 diabetes patients were examined, their TCRB CDR3s proved moderately but significantly shorter in all four CD4+ subsets.

For these receptors, no antigen is known. What was sequenced were expressed TCRB transcripts, since all of the isolated RNA had been reverse transcribed. Some clones are missing from TCRdb's copy, which holds only in-frame ones; the method was immunoSEQ multiplex PCR. The sample includes under 300,000 clones, roughly 25% seen only once; the top ten take approximately 0.011%. The source material was naive CD4+ T cells from blood. The receptors originated from a woman aged 25 to 45 with type 1 diabetes.

This sequence joins TRBV5-1 and TRBJ2-7; 7 nucleotides match TRBD2. The junction had 6 bases not matched to a gene; V was cut back by 7 bases and J by 2 bases. The CDR3 consists of 13 residues. Germline assignment: CDR1 SGHRS and CDR2 YFSETQ. The CDR3 bases are TGCGCCAGCGGGAGGGACGGGACCTACGAGCAGTACTTC. Amino acid sequence: CASGRDGTYEQYF. Supplemented by reference TRBV5-1 and TRBJ2-7, the full variable domain reads KAGVTQTPRYLIKTRGQQVTLSCSPISGHRSVSWYQQTPGQGLQFLFEYFSETQRNKGNFPGRFSGRQFSNSRSEMNVSTLELGDSALYLCASGRDGTYEQYFGPGTRLTVT.

V usage is TRBV28 and J usage is TRBJ1-2; possibly TRBD1 for D (5 bases). This CDR3 contains 14 residues. The germline V gene has CDR1 MDHEN and CDR2 SYDVKM. Between the trimmed V and J ends, which lost 6 bases and 6 bases, there was a span of 17 bases. The CDR3 loop reads CASSPPWGGDGYTF. The CDR3 DNA sequence: TGTGCCAGCAGCCCTCCCTGGGGCGGAGATGGCTACACCTTC.

The chain employs TRBV9 and TRBJ1-5; no reliable D call. The CDR3 totals 14 residues. Per germline, CDR1 SGDLS and CDR2 YYNGEE. V lost 0 bases, J lost 8 bases, and 12 bases lay in between. The CDR3 DNA reads as TGTGCCAGCAGCGTAGCGGGAGGTAAAGAGCCCCAGCATTTT. It is translated as CASSVAGGKEPQHF. Complete variable domain (other parts from reference TRBV9 and TRBJ1-5): DSGVTQTPKHLITATGQRVTLRCSPRSGDLSVYWYQQSLDQGLQFLIQYYNGEERAKGNILERFSAQQFPDLHSELNLSSLELGDSALYFCASSVAGGKEPQHFGDGTRLSIL.

CDR3 amino acids: CASSLWGEGQPQHF. CDR3 bases: TGTGCCAGCAGCTTATGGGGGGAGGGACAGCCCCAGCATTTT. V and J are TRBV7-2 and TRBJ1-5; perhaps TRBD1 as D (5 bases). Germline V lookup: CDR1 SGHTA, CDR2 FQGNSA. The CDR3 consists of 14 residues. The V gene lost 2 bases and the J gene lost 7 bases, with 12 bases spanning the gap. Combining the CDR3 with reference TRBV7-2 and TRBJ1-5 gives the whole variable domain GAGVSQSPSNKVTEKGKDVELRCDPISGHTALYWYRQSLGQGLEFLIYFQGNSAPDKSGLPSDRFSAERTGGSVSTLTIQRTQQEDSAVYLCASSLWGEGQPQHFGDGTRLSIL.

This clone has more than one count but fewer than ten. The chain uses TRBV4-1 and TRBJ2-5; D perhaps matches TRBD1 (5 bases). The end of the DNA is better explained by TRBJ2-7, so the J call may be wrong. CDR3 length: 16 amino acids. Per germline, CDR1 MGHRA and CDR2 YSYEKL. DNA of the CDR3: TGCGCCAGCAGTCTGGCGGTTCAGGGTGTTACCTACGAGCAGTACTTC. Translated: CASSLAVQGVTYEQYF.

There are a few counts of this clone. The chain is built from TRBV7-2 and TRBJ2-5; 11 bases line up with TRBD2. This CDR3 has 15 residues. Germline-derived CDR1 and CDR2 are SGHTA and FQGNSA. V shed 6 bases, J shed 2 bases, and the junction held 5 bases outside the gene matches. The DNA of the CDR3 is TGTGCCAGCAGTCGACGACTAGCGGGGCAAGAGACCCAGTACTTC. Its protein is CASSRRLAGQETQYF.

This clone has just a few counts. The chain has TRBV9 and TRBJ2-1; no firm D call. Germline CDR1 is SGDLS and CDR2 is YYNGEE. CDR3 length: 16 residues. V lost 0 bases to trimming and J lost 7 bases, with 17 bases between them. DNA for the CDR3: TGTGCCAGCAGCGTAGGGGCCCCGGCTCGGTCGAATGAGCAGTTCTTC. Protein sequence: CASSVGAPARSNEQFF.

This clone was seen a few times. The chain has TRBV9 and TRBJ2-2, with 7 bases lining up with TRBD1. This CDR3 spans 17 amino acids. V trimming: 0 bases; J trimming: 9 bases; junction bases outside the gene matches: 14. Germline-derived CDR1 and CDR2 are SGDLS and YYNGEE. The CDR3 protein is CASSVATWAGGYRELFF. In nucleotides, the CDR3 is TGTGCCAGCAGCGTAGCTACGTGGGCAGGGGGATACCGGGAGCTGTTTTTT.